This is a list of T cell receptor beta chains from one sample in a study of beta chain features in type 1 diabetes. The table came from immunoSEQ multiplex PCR; TCRdb's copy has only in-frame clones and leaves some out. The sample consists of over 40,000 clones, around 50% of them appearing once. Sequenced material: Tregs from blood. Every receptor here comes from a woman in her late teens or twenties in good health. Each CDR3 is given with its conserved first and last residue. Each record gives: V gene, D gene, clone size, J gene, CDR3 DNA, CDR3 protein. D genes are given only for firm matches. Not every row has a clone size; where given, it reads once, few, many or a size class.

TRBV19	TRBD2	few	TRBJ2-1	TGTGCCAGTAGTATTACTACACTAGCGGGCGAGCAGTTCTTC	CASSITTLAGEQFF
TRBV27	TRBD1	.	TRBJ1-2	TGTGCCAGCAGACTTTCCGGACAGGGGGCGGATGGCTACACCTTC	CASRLSGQGADGYTF
TRBV13	.	.	TRBJ1-1	TGTGCCAGCAGTTCGACGGGGAATTTGAACACTGAAGCTTTCTTT	CASSSTGNLNTEAFF
TRBV7-9	.	once	TRBJ2-7	TGTGCCAGCAGCGACAGTCTGTTGTACTTC	CASSDSLLYF
TRBV7-8	.	.	TRBJ1-1	TGTGCCAGCAGCTTTCAGGCTGAAGCTTTCTTT	CASSFQAEAFF
TRBV18	TRBD1	.	TRBJ1-5	TGTGCCAGCTCACCACGGGGACAGGGCATCAATCAGCCCCAGCATTTT	CASSPRGQGINQPQHF
TRBV7-9	TRBD1	.	TRBJ1-5	TGTGCCAGCAGCGCGACAGGGGGCAACCAGCCCCAGCATTTT	CASSATGGNQPQHF
TRBV28	TRBD1	few	TRBJ1-1	TGTGCCAGCAGGCGGGGACAGAAGTACACTGAAGCTTTCTTT	CASRRGQKYTEAFF
TRBV9	TRBD2	.	TRBJ2-6	TGTGCCAGCAGCCCTTGGACTAGCGGTTCATCTGGGGCCAACGTCCTGACTTTC	CASSPWTSGSSGANVLTF
TRBV28	.	medium-sized	TRBJ2-2	TGTGCATTACAGGGGAGGAGGACCGGGGAGCTGTTTTTT	CALQGRRTGELFF
TRBV27	.	once	TRBJ2-7	TGTGCCAGCAGTATCAACCGCCAGGGATCCTACGAGCAGTACTTC	CASSINRQGSYEQYF
TRBV7-3	.	.	TRBJ1-1	TGTGCCAGCAGCTCCCTTCCCGACACGATGAACACTGAAGCTTTCTTT	CASSSLPDTMNTEAFF
TRBV30	.	.	TRBJ2-1	TGTGCTGCCCCCCGGGGACTCCCCTACAATGAGCAGTTCTTC	CAAPRGLPYNEQFF
TRBV7-7	.	.	TRBJ2-2	TGTGCCAGCAGCTTAGCGGGAGGGACAAACACCGGGGAGCTGTTTTTT	CASSLAGGTNTGELFF
TRBV10-3	TRBD1	.	TRBJ1-5	TGTGCCATCAGTAAGACAGGGGACATAAGCAATCAGCCCCAGCATTTT	CAISKTGDISNQPQHF
TRBV7-2	TRBD2	.	TRBJ2-4	TGTGCCAGCAGTCCCTTAGGGACTACGAAAAACCGGGAGTACTTC	CASSPLGTTKNREYF
TRBV4-3	TRBD2	.	TRBJ2-5	TGCGCCAGCAGCCAAGAATACGGGCTAGCGGGAGTTCAACGTTGGGAGCAGTACTTC	CASSQEYGLAGVQRWEQYF
TRBV28	TRBD2	.	TRBJ2-1	TGTGCCAGCAGTTCTGAGCGGGAGGGCCTTCAGCAGTTCTTC	CASSSEREGLQQFF
TRBV6-5	.	.	TRBJ2-3	TGTGCCAGCAGTTACTCGCTACGGGATATTACGGATACGCAGTATTTT	CASSYSLRDITDTQYF
TRBV6-1	.	.	TRBJ1-1	TGTGCCAGCAGTGAAGACGACAGGACGGAAGCTTTCTTT	CASSEDDRTEAFF
TRBV5-1	.	.	TRBJ2-7	TGCGCCAGCAGCCAACGGACTGCCTACGAGCAGTACTTC	CASSQRTAYEQYF
TRBV28	.	.	TRBJ1-2	TGTGCCAGCAAACCACAGAACTATGGCTACACCTTC	CASKPQNYGYTF
TRBV4-1	.	.	TRBJ1-5	TGCGCCAGCAGCCAAGATTTTCCTCGCAATCAGCCCCAGCATTTT	CASSQDFPRNQPQHF
TRBV9	TRBD2	.	TRBJ2-3	TGTGCCAGCAGCCCTAGACCGCCTAATATAGCGGGAGGACCTTTGGCAGATACGCAGTATTTT	CASSPRPPNIAGGPLADTQYF